The clone carrying this T cell receptor (beta chain) was detected many times. The data belong to a study of T-cell reconstitution after alpha-beta-depleted transplantation in children. Unique molecular identifiers were used in preparing the TCRbeta library. One entry per CDR3 protein results from TCRdb running MiXCR on the PCR reads. The data contain about 610,000 distinct CDR3 sequences, roughly a tenth of them seen just once; the ten biggest clones take up less than 5%. The sequence was collected from a human donor who donated a stem cell graft to a child with acute myeloid leukemia. This specimen was PBMCs from the stem cell graft donor, taken from the stem cell graft.

In nucleotides, the CDR3 is TGTGCCAGCAGTTTATCGGGACTAGTATCTGAGCAGTTCTTC. It is translated as CASSLSGLVSEQFF. The rearrangement joins TRBV27 to TRBJ2-1; the match to TRBD2 covers 8 bases. CDR3 length equals 14 residues. Germline loops: CDR1 MNHEY, CDR2 SMNVEV (reference sequence). The V segment lost 0 bases and the J segment 9 bases; nucleotides outside the gene matches: 4.